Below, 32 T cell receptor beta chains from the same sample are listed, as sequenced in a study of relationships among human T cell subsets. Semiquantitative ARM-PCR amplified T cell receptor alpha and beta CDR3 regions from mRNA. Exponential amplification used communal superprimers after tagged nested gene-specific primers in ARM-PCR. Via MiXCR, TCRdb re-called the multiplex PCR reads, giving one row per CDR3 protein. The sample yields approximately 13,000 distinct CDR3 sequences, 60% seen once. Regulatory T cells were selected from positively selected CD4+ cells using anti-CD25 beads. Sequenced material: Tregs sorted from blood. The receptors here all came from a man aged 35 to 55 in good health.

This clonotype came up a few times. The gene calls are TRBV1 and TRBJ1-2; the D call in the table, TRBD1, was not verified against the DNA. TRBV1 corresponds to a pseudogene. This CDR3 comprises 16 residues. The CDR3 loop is CTSSHHPGRGNYGYTF. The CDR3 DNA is TGCACCAGCAGCCATCATCCGGGCAGGGGAAACTATGGCTACACCTTC.

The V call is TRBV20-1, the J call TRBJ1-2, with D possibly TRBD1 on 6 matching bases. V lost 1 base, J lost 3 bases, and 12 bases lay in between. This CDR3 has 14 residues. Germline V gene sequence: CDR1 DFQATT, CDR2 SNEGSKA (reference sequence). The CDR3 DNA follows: TGCAGTGCTAGAGCCACAGGGAGGGACTATGGCTACACCTTC. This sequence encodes CSARATGRDYGYTF.

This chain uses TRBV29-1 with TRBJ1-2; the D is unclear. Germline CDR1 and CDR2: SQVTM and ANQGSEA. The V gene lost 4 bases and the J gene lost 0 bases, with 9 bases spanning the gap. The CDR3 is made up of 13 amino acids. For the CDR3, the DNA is TGCAGCGTTGGTACTGGACCTAACTATGGCTACACCTTC. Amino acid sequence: CSVGTGPNYGYTF.

In nucleotides, the CDR3 is TGTGCCACCAGGGGACAGTATTCTAAGGTCGAGCAGTACTTC. This gives the protein CATRGQYSKVEQYF. This chain connects TRBV24-1 to TRBJ2-7; 7 bases agree with TRBD1. Trimming at V came to 7 bases and at J to 6 bases, leaving 11 bases not matched to a gene. Germline V gene data show CDR1 as KGHDR and CDR2 as SFDVKD. The CDR3 is made up of 14 amino acids.

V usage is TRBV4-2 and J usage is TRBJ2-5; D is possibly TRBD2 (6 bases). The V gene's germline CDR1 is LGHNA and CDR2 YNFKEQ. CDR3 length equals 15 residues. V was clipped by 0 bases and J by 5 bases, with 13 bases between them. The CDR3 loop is CASSQDWASAETQYF. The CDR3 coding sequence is TGTGCCAGCAGCCAAGATTGGGCTAGCGCGGAGACCCAGTACTTC.

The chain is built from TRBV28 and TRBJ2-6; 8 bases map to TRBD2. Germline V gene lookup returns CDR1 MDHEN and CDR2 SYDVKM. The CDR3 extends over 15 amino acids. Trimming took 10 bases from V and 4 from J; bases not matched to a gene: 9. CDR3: CATGTRILGANVLTF. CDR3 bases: TGTGCCACAGGGACTAGGATACTCGGGGCCAACGTCCTGACTTTC.

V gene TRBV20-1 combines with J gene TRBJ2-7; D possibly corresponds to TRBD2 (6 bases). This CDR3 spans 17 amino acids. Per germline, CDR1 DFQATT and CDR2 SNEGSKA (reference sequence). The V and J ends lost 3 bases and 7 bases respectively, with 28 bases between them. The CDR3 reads CSARRAAWEDPYHEQYF. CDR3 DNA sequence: TGCAGTGCTAGGCGGGCTGCGTGGGAGGATCCTTATCATGAGCAGTACTTC.

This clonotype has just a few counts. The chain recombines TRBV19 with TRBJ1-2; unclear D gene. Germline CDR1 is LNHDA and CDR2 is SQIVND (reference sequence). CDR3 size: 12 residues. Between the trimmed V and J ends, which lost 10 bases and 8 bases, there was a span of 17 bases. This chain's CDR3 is CATRGPIPGYTF. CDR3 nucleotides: TGTGCCACCCGCGGACCGATCCCGGGCTACACCTTC.

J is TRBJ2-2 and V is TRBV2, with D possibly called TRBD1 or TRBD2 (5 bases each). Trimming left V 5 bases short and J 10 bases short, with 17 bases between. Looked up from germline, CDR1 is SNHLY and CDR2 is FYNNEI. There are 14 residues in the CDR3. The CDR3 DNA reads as TGTGCCAGCAGTCAGGGACGGAGCTCGGTGGAGCTGTTTTTT. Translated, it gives CASSQGRSSVELFF.

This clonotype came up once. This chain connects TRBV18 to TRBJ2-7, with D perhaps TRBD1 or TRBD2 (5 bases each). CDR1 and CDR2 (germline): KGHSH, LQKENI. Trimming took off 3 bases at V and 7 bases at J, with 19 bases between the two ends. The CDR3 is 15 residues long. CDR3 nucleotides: TGTGCCAGCTCACCTCTGAGAGGGGCTAAGGGAGAGCAGTACTTC. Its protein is CASSPLRGAKGEQYF.

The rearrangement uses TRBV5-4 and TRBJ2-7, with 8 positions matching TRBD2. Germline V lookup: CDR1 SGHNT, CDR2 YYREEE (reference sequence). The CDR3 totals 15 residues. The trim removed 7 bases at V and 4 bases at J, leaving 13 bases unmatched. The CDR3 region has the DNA TGTGCCAGCGGCGCACGGGAGGGGATTCTGTACGAGCAGTACTTC. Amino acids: CASGAREGILYEQYF.

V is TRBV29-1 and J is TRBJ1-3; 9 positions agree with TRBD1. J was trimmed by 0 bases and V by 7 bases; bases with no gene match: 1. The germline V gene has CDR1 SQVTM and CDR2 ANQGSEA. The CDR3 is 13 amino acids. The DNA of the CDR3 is TGCAGCGCGACAGGGGGCTCTGGAAACACCATATATTTT. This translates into CSATGGSGNTIYF.

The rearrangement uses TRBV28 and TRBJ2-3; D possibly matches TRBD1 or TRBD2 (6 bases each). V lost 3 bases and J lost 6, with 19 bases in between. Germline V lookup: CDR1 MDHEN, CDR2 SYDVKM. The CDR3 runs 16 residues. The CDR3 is CASSFNPGAGPDTQYF. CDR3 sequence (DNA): TGTGCCAGCAGTTTCAATCCGGGGGCGGGTCCGGATACGCAGTATTTT.

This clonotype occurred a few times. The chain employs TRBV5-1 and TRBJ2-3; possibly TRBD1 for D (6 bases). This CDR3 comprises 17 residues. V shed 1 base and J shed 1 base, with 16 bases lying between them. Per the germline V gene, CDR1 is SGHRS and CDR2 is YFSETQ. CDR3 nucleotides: TGCGCCAGCAGCTTGTTGGGACAAATGACGGGCACAGATACGCAGTATTTT. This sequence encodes CASSLLGQMTGTDTQYF.

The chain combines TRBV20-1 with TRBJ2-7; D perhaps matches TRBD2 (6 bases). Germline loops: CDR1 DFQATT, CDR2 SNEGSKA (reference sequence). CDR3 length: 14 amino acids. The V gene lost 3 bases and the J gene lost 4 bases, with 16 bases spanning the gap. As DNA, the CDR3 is TGCAGTGCTAGTGATGTGACTGGGGGGTACGAGCAGTACTTC. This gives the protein CSASDVTGGYEQYF.

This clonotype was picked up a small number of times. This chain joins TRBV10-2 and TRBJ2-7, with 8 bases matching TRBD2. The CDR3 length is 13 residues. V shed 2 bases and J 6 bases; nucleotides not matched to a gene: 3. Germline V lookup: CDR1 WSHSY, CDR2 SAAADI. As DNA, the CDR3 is TGCGCCAGCAGTGAGGGACTAGCCTCCGAGCAGTACTTC. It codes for CASSEGLASEQYF.

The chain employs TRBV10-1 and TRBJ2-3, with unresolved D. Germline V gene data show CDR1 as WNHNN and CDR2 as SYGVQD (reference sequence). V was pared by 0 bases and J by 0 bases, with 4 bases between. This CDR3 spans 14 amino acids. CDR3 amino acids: CASSESGSTDTQYF. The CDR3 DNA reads TGCGCCAGCAGTGAGTCAGGGAGCACAGATACGCAGTATTTT.

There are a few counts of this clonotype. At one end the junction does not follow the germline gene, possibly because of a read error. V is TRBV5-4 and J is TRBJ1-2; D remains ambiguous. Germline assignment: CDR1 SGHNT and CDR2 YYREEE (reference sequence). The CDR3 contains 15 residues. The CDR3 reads CASTLNPTSFYGYTF. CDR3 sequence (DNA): TGCGCCAGCACCCTAAACCCCACAAGTTTCTATGGCTACACCTTC. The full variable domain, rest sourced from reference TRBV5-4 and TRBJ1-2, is ETGVTQSPTHLIKTRGQQVTLRCSSQSGHNTVSWYQQALGQGPQFIFQYYREEENGRGNFPPRFSGLQFPNYSSELNVNALELDDSALYLCASTLNPTSFYGYTFGSGTRLTVV.

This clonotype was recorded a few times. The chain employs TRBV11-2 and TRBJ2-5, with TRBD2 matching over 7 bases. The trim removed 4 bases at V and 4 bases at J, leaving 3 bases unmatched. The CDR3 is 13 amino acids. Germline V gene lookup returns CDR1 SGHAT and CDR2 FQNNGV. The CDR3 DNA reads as TGTGCCAGCAGCTGGGGGAGGGCAGAGACCCAGTACTTC. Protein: CASSWGRAETQYF.

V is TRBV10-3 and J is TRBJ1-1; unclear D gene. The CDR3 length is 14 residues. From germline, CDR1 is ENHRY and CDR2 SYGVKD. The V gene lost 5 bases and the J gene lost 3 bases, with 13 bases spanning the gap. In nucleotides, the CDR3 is TGTGCCATCAGTCCGGGCCTTGGGGACACTGAAGCTTTCTTT. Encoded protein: CAISPGLGDTEAFF.

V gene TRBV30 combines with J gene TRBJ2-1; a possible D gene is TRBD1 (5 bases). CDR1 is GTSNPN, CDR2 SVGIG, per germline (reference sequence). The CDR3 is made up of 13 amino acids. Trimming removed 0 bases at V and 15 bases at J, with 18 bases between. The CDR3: CAWSVLHPGYPFF. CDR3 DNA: TGTGCCTGGAGTGTACTACACCCAGGGTATCCGTTCTTC.

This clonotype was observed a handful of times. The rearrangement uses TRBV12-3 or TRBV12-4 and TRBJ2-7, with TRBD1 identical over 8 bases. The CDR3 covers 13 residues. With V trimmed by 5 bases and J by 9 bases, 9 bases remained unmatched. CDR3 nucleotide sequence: TGTGCCAGCAGTCCAGGACAGGGCTTGGGGCAGTACTTC. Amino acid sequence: CASSPGQGLGQYF.

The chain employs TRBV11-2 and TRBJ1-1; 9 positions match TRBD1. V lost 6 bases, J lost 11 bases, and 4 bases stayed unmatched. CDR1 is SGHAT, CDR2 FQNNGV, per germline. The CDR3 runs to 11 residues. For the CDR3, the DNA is TGTGCCAGCAGTTGGGACAGGGACGCTTTCTTT. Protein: CASSWDRDAFF. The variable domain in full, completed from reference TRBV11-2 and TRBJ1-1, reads EAGVAQSPRYKIIEKRQSVAFWCNPISGHATLYWYQQILGQGPKLLIQFQNNGVVDDSQLPKDRFSAERLKGVDSTLKIQPAKLEDSAVYLCASSWDRDAFFGQGTRLTVV.

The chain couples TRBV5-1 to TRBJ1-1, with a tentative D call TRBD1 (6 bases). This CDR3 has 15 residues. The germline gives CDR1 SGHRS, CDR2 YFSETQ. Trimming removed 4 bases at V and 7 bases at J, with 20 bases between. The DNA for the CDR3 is TGCGCCAGCAGCGCCGGGACACGGAGAATAGGTGAAGCTTTCTTT. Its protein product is CASSAGTRRIGEAFF.

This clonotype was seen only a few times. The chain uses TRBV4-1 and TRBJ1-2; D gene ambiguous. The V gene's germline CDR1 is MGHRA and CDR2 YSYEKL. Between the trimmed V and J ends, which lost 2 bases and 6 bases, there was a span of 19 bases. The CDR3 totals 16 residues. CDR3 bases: TGCGCCAGCAGCCAACCGGCTAACCCGAAGGGTCATGGCTACACCTTC. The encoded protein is CASSQPANPKGHGYTF.

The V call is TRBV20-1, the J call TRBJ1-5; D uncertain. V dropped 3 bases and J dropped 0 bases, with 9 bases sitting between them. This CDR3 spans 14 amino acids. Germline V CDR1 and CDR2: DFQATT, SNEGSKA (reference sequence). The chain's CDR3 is CSARVRNSNQPQHF. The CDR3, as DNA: TGCAGTGCTAGGGTAAGGAATAGCAATCAGCCCCAGCATTTT.

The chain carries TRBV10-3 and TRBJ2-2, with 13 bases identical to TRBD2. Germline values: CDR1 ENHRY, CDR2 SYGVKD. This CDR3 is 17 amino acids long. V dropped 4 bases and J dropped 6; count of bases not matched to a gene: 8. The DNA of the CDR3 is TGTGCCATCAGTGCCTCGACTAGCGGGGGGAGCTCCGGGGAGCTGTTTTTT. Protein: CAISASTSGGSSGELFF.

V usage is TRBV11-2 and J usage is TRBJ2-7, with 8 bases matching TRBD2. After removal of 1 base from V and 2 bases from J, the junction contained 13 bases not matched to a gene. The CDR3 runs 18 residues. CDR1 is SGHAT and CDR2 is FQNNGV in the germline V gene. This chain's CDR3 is CASSLGAGLASRAYEQYF. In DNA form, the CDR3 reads TGTGCCAGCAGCTTAGGGGCCGGACTAGCATCCCGCGCCTACGAGCAGTACTTC.

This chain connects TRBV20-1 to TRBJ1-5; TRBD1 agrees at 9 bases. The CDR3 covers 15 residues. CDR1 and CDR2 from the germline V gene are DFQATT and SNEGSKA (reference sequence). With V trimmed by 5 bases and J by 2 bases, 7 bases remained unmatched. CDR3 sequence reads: CSALGQGTGNQPQHF. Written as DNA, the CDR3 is TGCAGTGCTCTGGGACAGGGAACGGGCAATCAGCCCCAGCATTTT.

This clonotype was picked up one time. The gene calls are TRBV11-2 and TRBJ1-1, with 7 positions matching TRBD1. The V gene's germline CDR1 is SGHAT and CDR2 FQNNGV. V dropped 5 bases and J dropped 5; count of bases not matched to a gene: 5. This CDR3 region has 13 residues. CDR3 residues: CASSEGQTTEAFF. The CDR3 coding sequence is TGTGCCAGCAGCGAGGGACAGACTACTGAAGCTTTCTTT.

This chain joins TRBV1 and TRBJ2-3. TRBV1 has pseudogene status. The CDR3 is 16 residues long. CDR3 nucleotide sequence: TGCACCAGCAGCCCAGATATAGCGGGAGGTGCAGATACGCAGTATTTT. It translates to CTSSPDIAGGADTQYF.

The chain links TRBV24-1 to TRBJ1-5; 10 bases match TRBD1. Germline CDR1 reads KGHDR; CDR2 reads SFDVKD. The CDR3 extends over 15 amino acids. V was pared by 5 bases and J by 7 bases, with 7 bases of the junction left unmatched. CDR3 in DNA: TGTGCCACCAGTGCCGGACAGGGGGGTAGGCAGCCCCAGCATTTT. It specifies CATSAGQGGRQPQHF.